The 20 T cell receptor beta chains below were found in one sample sequenced in a study of identifying expanded T cells in peripheral blood. TCRdb's copy holds only in-frame clones and misses some; the assay was immunoSEQ multiplex PCR. The table has approximately 100,000 clones, more than 85% seen once; the top ten hold around 15%. What was sequenced was blood. These receptors originate from a person aged 18 to 75 in good health.

The gene calls are TRBV19 and TRBJ2-7, with TRBD1 identical over 7 bases. The CDR3 length is 14 residues. V lost 3 bases, J lost 6 bases, and 8 bases stayed unmatched. The V gene's germline CDR1 is LNHDA and CDR2 SQIVND (reference sequence). The CDR3 reads CASSIGMYRGEQYF. DNA of the CDR3: TGTGCCAGTAGTATCGGAATGTACAGGGGCGAGCAGTACTTC. The full variable domain, with the rest looked up from reference TRBV19 and TRBJ2-7, is DGGITQSPKYLFRKEGQNVTLSCEQNLNHDAMYWYRQDPGQGLRLIYYSQIVNDFQKGDIAEGYSVSREKKESFPLTVTSAQKNPTAFYLCASSIGMYRGEQYFGPGTRLTVT.

The rearrangement links TRBV7-8 to TRBJ2-3; D might be TRBD2 (6 bases). Trimming stripped 2 bases from V and 12 bases from J, with 9 bases between. The CDR3 spans 11 residues. Germline lookup yields CDR1 SGHVS and CDR2 FQNEAQ. The CDR3 reads CASSLPGLQYF. The CDR3 DNA is TGTGCCAGCAGCTTACCGGGACTCCAGTATTTT. Full variable domain (outside the CDR3, taken from reference TRBV7-8 and TRBJ2-3): GAGVSQSPRYKVAKRGQDVALRCDPISGHVSLFWYQQALGQGPEFLTYFQNEAQLDKSGLPSDRFFAERPEGSVSTLKIQRTQQEDSAVYLCASSLPGLQYFGPGTRLTVL.

V and J are TRBV7-8 and TRBJ1-5, with D perhaps matching TRBD1 (6 bases). This CDR3 contains 14 residues. V lost 4 bases and J lost 7, with 14 bases in between. The germline gives CDR1 SGHVS, CDR2 FQNEAQ. Written as DNA, the CDR3 is TGTGCCAGCAGCTCCGGACAGACAAGACAGCCCCAGCATTTT. Translation: CASSSGQTRQPQHF.

With regard to this clone: The germline gene is not matched at one end of the junction; a read error may be the cause. The chain uses TRBV9 and TRBJ1-2; D may be TRBD1 (5 bases). The germline V gene encodes CDR1 SGDLS and CDR2 YYNGEE. The CDR3 loop spans 14 amino acids. The CDR3 bases are TGTGCCGGCAGCGTAGGGGTAAGGGACTATGGCTACACCTTC. Translated, it gives CAGSVGVRDYGYTF.

The chain combines TRBV7-2 with TRBJ2-5, with TRBD2 matching 9 bases. Trimming cost V 4 bases and J 5 bases; bases outside gene matches: 8. CDR1 SGHTA and CDR2 FQGNSA come from the germline V gene. The CDR3 is 15 residues long. CDR3 region: CASSYQRGAGETQYF. The CDR3 nucleotides read TGTGCCAGCAGCTACCAGCGGGGGGCGGGGGAGACCCAGTACTTC.

The J gene is TRBJ1-1, the V gene TRBV27; 7 bases fit TRBD1. V lost 3 bases to trimming and J lost 0 bases; unmatched junction nucleotides: 4. Germline V gene lookup returns CDR1 MNHEY and CDR2 SMNVEV (reference sequence). There are 15 residues in the CDR3. CDR3 protein: CASSFWGQLNTEAFF. The CDR3 DNA is TGTGCCAGCAGTTTTTGGGGACAGTTGAACACTGAAGCTTTCTTT.

The CDR3 DNA reads as TGTGCCAGCGGACGGGAGCTGGGTTCACCCCTCCACTTT. Its translation is CASGRELGSPLHF. The chain has TRBV6-4 and TRBJ1-6; D call uncertain. CDR1 and CDR2 (germline): MRHNA, SNTAGT. The CDR3 spans 13 residues. V was trimmed by 8 bases and J by 9 bases, leaving 14 bases between them.

This sequence joins TRBV7-2 and TRBJ2-5; 11 positions agree with TRBD2. CDR1 and CDR2 (germline): SGHTA, FQGNSA. CDR3 length: 18 amino acids. V gave up 3 bases and J gave up 1 base; unmatched junction bases: 10. The CDR3 is CASSFPPGTSGLQETQYF. The CDR3 DNA follows: TGTGCCAGCAGCTTTCCTCCCGGGACTAGCGGACTCCAAGAGACCCAGTACTTC.

The chain has TRBV4-3 and TRBJ1-1, with TRBD1 matching 7 bases. Germline CDR1 and CDR2: LGHNA and YSLEER. CDR3 length: 14 residues. Germline trimming cut 3 bases from V and 7 bases from J; bases unmatched to any gene: 8. The CDR3 DNA follows: TGCGCCAGCAGCCAGGGAGACAGGGAAGGTGAAGCTTTCTTT. Translation: CASSQGDREGEAFF.

The chain joins TRBV29-1 to TRBJ2-2; 11 bases fit TRBD1. This CDR3 is built from 14 residues. In germline, CDR1 is SQVTM, CDR2 ANQGSEA. Trimming took 7 bases from V and 7 from J; bases not matched to a gene: 8. CDR3 loop: CSAMDRGRGGELFF. CDR3 sequence (DNA): TGCAGCGCTATGGACAGGGGGCGAGGCGGGGAGCTGTTTTTT.

This chain uses TRBV29-1 with TRBJ1-1; maybe TRBD1 (6 bases). Trimming pared 5 bases from V and 6 bases from J, leaving 19 bases between. Germline assignment: CDR1 SQVTM and CDR2 ANQGSEA. This CDR3 comprises 14 residues. The CDR3 is CSVPRIWGRAEAFF. The DNA for the CDR3 is TGCAGCGTTCCCCGTATTTGGGGGCGGGCTGAAGCTTTCTTT.

This sequence joins TRBV5-6 and TRBJ2-3; D is possibly TRBD1 or TRBD2 (5 bases each). The CDR3 consists of 14 residues. V lost 2 bases, J lost 1 base, and 8 bases lay in between. Germline V gene data show CDR1 as SGHDT and CDR2 as YYEEEE. The CDR3 sequence: CASSFLGRTDTQYF. DNA for the CDR3: TGTGCCAGCAGCTTTTTGGGACGCACAGATACGCAGTATTTT.

The chain carries TRBV19 and TRBJ1-3; 7 nucleotides line up with TRBD1. The CDR3 consists of 14 residues. With V trimmed by 7 bases and J by 1 base, 4 bases remained unmatched. CDR1 and CDR2 (germline): LNHDA, SQIVND (reference sequence). CDR3 sequence: CASIRRGSGNTIYF. CDR3 sequence (DNA): TGTGCCAGTATCCGCAGGGGGTCTGGAAACACCATATATTTT.

J is TRBJ1-4 and V is TRBV19; 8 bases line up with TRBD1. Germline V CDR1 and CDR2: LNHDA, SQIVND (reference sequence). This CDR3 has 15 residues. V lost 4 bases to trimming and J lost 8 bases; unmatched junction nucleotides: 9. The CDR3 DNA sequence: TGTGCCAGTAGTACGCCCAGGGGGCTAGGGGAAAAACTGTTTTTT. Translation gives CASSTPRGLGEKLFF.

This rearrangement joins TRBV2 to TRBJ2-2; D may be TRBD1 (5 bases). V lost 1 base, J lost 2 bases, and 8 bases lay in between. The CDR3 contains 15 residues. Germline-derived CDR1 and CDR2 are SNHLY and FYNNEI. The CDR3 loop is CASSEGWGNTGELFF. CDR3 sequence (DNA): TGTGCCAGCAGTGAAGGTTGGGGCAACACCGGGGAGCTGTTTTTT.

The chain couples TRBV4-3 to TRBJ2-1, with D tentatively TRBD1 or TRBD2 (5 bases each). Germline V gives CDR1 LGHNA, CDR2 YSLEER. Trimming pared 5 bases from V and 4 bases from J, leaving 9 bases between. The CDR3 covers 13 residues. This CDR3 reads CASSGGPYNEQFF. The CDR3, as DNA: TGCGCCAGCAGCGGGGGACCTTACAATGAGCAGTTCTTC.

The chain uses TRBV6-5 and TRBJ2-2; 10 nucleotides align to TRBD2. This CDR3 has 15 amino acids. J gave up 3 bases and V 6 bases, and 4 bases lay outside the gene matches. Germline CDR1 is MNHEY and CDR2 is SVGAGI. CDR3 in DNA: TGTGCCAGCAGACCTAGCGGGGGATACACCGGGGAGCTGTTTTTT. Protein: CASRPSGGYTGELFF.

The chain has TRBV30 and TRBJ2-7; D is unresolved. The CDR3 sequence is 11 residues long. Germline V CDR1 and CDR2: GTSNPN, SVGIG (reference sequence). V was shortened by 2 bases and J by 3 bases, with 5 bases between the two germline ends. The CDR3, as DNA: TGTGCCTGGAGTATCGGCTACGAGCAGTACTTC. Protein sequence: CAWSIGYEQYF.

The V and J genes are TRBV5-6 and TRBJ2-2; weak D call: TRBD1 (5 bases). The CDR3 extends over 17 amino acids. V lost 4 bases, J lost 0 bases, and 16 bases lay in between. Germline V gene data show CDR1 as SGHDT and CDR2 as YYEEEE. This CDR3 reads CASSPILDTTNTGELFF. In nucleotides, the CDR3 is TGTGCCAGCAGCCCTATTTTGGACACTACGAACACCGGGGAGCTGTTTTTT.

CDR3 DNA: TGTGCCAGCTCACCACTGGCGGGGGGGCCCCCTGGGGCCAACGTCCTGACTTTC. This translates into CASSPLAGGPPGANVLTF. This chain joins TRBV18 and TRBJ2-6; 9 positions agree with TRBD2. The germline V gene encodes CDR1 KGHSH and CDR2 LQKENI. Unmatched junction bases numbered 6, after V lost 1 base and J lost 2 bases. The length of the CDR3 is 18 residues. Filled out from reference TRBV18 and TRBJ2-6, the complete variable domain reads NAGVMQNPRHLVRRRGQEARLRCSPMKGHSHVYWYRQLPEEGLKFMVYLQKENIIDESGMPKERFSAEFPKEGPSILRIQQVVRGDSAAYFCASSPLAGGPPGANVLTFGAGSRLTVL.